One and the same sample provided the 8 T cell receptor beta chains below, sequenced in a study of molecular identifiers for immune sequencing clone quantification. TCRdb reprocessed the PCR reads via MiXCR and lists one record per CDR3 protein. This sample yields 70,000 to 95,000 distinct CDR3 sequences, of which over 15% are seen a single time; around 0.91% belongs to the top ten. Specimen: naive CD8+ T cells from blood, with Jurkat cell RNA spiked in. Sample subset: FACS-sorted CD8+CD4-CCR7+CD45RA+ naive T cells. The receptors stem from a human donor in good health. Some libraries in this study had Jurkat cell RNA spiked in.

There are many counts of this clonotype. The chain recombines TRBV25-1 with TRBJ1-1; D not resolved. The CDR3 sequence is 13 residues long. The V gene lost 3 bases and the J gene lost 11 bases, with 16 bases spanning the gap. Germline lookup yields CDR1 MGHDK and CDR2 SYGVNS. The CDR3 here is CASSDGLPEHAFF. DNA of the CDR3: TGTGCCAGCAGTGATGGGCTCCCCGAGCACGCTTTCTTT.

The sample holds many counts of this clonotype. In DNA, the CDR3 is TGTGCCAGTAGTTTCCAACGGGGGCGCAATCAGCCCCAGCATTTT. It codes for CASSFQRGRNQPQHF. The rearrangement joins TRBV19 to TRBJ1-5; maybe TRBD1 (6 bases). Germline V gene sequence: CDR1 LNHDA, CDR2 SQIVND (reference sequence). V gave up 5 bases and J gave up 2 bases, with 13 bases separating them. CDR3 length equals 15 residues.

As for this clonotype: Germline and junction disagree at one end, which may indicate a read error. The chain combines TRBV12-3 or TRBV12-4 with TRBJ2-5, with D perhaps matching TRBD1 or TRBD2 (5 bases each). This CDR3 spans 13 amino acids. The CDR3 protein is CASSLGVEEIQYF. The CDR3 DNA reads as TGTGCCAGCAGTTTGGGGGTAGAAGAGATCCAGTACTTC.

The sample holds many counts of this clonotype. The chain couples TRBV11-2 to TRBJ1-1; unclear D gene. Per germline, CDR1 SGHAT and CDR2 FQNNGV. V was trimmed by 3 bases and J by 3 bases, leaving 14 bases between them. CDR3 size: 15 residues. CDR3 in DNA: TGTGCCAGCAGCTTTGCCACGGGCGGGGACACTGAAGCTTTCTTT. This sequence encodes CASSFATGGDTEAFF. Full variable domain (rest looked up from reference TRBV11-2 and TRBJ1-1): EAGVAQSPRYKIIEKRQSVAFWCNPISGHATLYWYQQILGQGPKLLIQFQNNGVVDDSQLPKDRFSAERLKGVDSTLKIQPAKLEDSAVYLCASSFATGGDTEAFFGQGTRLTVV.

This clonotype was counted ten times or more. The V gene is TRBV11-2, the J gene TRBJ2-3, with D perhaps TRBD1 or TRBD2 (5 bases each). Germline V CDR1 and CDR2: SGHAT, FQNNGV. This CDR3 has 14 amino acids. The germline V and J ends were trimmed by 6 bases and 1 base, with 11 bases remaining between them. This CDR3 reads CASSLLGGTDTQYF. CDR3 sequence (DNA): TGTGCCAGCAGTTTACTGGGGGGCACAGATACGCAGTATTTT.

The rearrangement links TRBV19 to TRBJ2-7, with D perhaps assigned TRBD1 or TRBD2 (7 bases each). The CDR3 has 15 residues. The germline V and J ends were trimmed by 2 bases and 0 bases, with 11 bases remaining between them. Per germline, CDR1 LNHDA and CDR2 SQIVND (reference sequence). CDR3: CASSISGDSSYEQYF. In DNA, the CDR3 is TGTGCCAGTAGTATAAGCGGGGACAGCTCCTACGAGCAGTACTTC.

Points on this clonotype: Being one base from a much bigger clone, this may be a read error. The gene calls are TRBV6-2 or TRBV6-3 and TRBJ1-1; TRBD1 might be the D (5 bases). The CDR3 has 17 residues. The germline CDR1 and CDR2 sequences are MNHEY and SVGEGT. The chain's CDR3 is CASRLNAGRSFNTEVFF. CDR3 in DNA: TGTGCCAGCAGACTAAATGCGGGACGTAGCTTTAACACTGAAGTTTTCTTT.

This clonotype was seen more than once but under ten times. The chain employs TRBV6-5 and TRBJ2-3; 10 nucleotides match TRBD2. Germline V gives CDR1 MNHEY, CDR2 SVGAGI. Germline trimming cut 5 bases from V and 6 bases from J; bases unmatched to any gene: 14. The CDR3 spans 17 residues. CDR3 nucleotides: TGTGCCAGCAGTCTTCAAGGACTAGCGGCGGTCCCCGATACGCAGTATTTT. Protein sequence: CASSLQGLAAVPDTQYF.